One and the same sample provided the 13 T cell receptor beta chains below, sequenced in a study of shared clonotypes between healthy human individuals. As defined, naive CD8 cells were CD45RO-negative and positively selected for CCR7, with terminally differentiated effector memory CD45RA+ cells excluded. The protocol was immunoSEQ multiplex PCR, while the TCRdb copy is restricted to in-frame clones and leaves out a portion. The sample holds some 2.1 million clones; roughly 94% are singletons and the top ten take about 1.1%. Sequencing input: naive CD8+ T cells sorted from blood. Receptors originate from a man between 18 and 29 years old in good health.

This clone was seen just once. The chain recombines TRBV7-9 with TRBJ2-7; D not resolved. Germline lookup yields CDR1 SEHNR and CDR2 FQNEAQ (reference sequence). V was clipped by 4 bases and J by 3 bases, with 13 bases between them. There are 14 residues in the CDR3. CDR3 loop: CASSSETRVYEQYF. DNA of the CDR3: TGTGCCAGCAGCTCGGAGACACGAGTCTACGAGCAGTACTTC.

J is TRBJ2-3 and V is TRBV6-6; tentatively, D is TRBD1 (6 bases). The ends were cut back, 2 bases at V and 1 base at J, with 13 bases in the middle. CDR3 size: 16 residues. Germline V gives CDR1 MNHNY, CDR2 SVGAGI (reference sequence). The CDR3 region is CASSYGGEERTDTQYF. The CDR3, as DNA: TGTGCCAGCAGTTACGGGGGCGAAGAACGCACAGATACGCAGTATTTT.

In the case of this clone: This CDR3 is also generated by other DNA sequences in the sample. The chain couples TRBV10-1 to TRBJ2-7; D not certain. The CDR3 is 13 amino acids. Germline V gives CDR1 WNHNN, CDR2 SYGVQD (reference sequence). V was trimmed by 6 bases and J by 0 bases, leaving 9 bases between them. The DNA of the CDR3 is TGCGCCAGCAGCGCCGGGTCCTCCTACGAGCAGTACTTC. Residues: CASSAGSSYEQYF.

V and J are TRBV4-3 and TRBJ2-7; 8 positions match TRBD2. Germline trimming cut 0 bases from V and 3 bases from J; bases unmatched to any gene: 10. The CDR3 consists of 17 residues. Germline V gene sequence: CDR1 LGHNA, CDR2 YSLEER. CDR3 loop: CASSQESSYREGYEQYF. The CDR3 DNA is TGCGCCAGCAGCCAAGAAAGTTCATACCGGGAGGGCTACGAGCAGTACTTC.

The chain uses TRBV15 and TRBJ1-2; TRBD1 matches 9 bases. This CDR3 has 16 residues. V shed 5 bases, J shed 0 bases, and the junction held 7 bases outside the gene matches. The germline gives CDR1 LNHNV, CDR2 YYDKDF (reference sequence). The CDR3 bases are TGTGCCACCAGCGTGGACAGGGGTGCCGCTAACTATGGCTACACCTTC. Its protein product is CATSVDRGAANYGYTF.

The V gene is TRBV9, the J gene TRBJ2-2, with 9 nucleotides matching TRBD2. The CDR3 totals 17 residues. V lost 0 bases, J lost 0 bases, and 3 bases stayed unmatched. Germline-derived CDR1 and CDR2 are SGDLS and YYNGEE. The CDR3 here is CASSVEGLAANTGELFF. Written as DNA, the CDR3 is TGTGCCAGCAGCGTAGAGGGACTAGCTGCGAACACCGGGGAGCTGTTTTTT.

The chain is built from TRBV4-1 and TRBJ2-7, with 10 bases identical to TRBD1. The CDR3 extends over 14 amino acids. J lost 3 bases, V lost 4 bases, and 3 bases had no gene match. CDR1 is MGHRA, CDR2 YSYEKL, per germline. The CDR3 region has the DNA TGCGCCAGCAGCCCGACAGGGGGCGGCTACGAGCAGTACTTC. Translated, it gives CASSPTGGGYEQYF.

V is TRBV11-2 and J is TRBJ2-1; 9 bases are a match to TRBD2. The germline V gene encodes CDR1 SGHAT and CDR2 FQNNGV. CDR3 length equals 15 residues. V was clipped by 5 bases and J by 4 bases; unmatched bases: 6. CDR3 nucleotide sequence: TGTGCCAGCAGCCCTATAGCGGGAGAGTACAATGAGCAGTTCTTC. It specifies CASSPIAGEYNEQFF. The full variable domain, completed using reference TRBV11-2 and TRBJ2-1, is EAGVAQSPRYKIIEKRQSVAFWCNPISGHATLYWYQQILGQGPKLLIQFQNNGVVDDSQLPKDRFSAERLKGVDSTLKIQPAKLEDSAVYLCASSPIAGEYNEQFFGPGTRLTVL.

This chain links TRBV4-1 with TRBJ2-3; D is unresolved. The CDR3 consists of 20 residues. Trimming removed 0 bases from V and 0 bases from J, with 22 bases in between. Germline V lookup: CDR1 MGHRA, CDR2 YSYEKL. CDR3 protein: CASSQDRVAVAGFSTDTQYF. The CDR3 DNA follows: TGCGCCAGCAGCCAAGATAGGGTTGCAGTGGCAGGTTTTAGCACAGATACGCAGTATTTT.

J is TRBJ1-6 and V is TRBV9; TRBD1 agrees at 7 bases. Germline V lookup: CDR1 SGDLS, CDR2 YYNGEE. The CDR3 loop spans 15 amino acids. With V trimmed by 3 bases and J by 4 bases, 4 bases remained unmatched. The CDR3 DNA reads TGTGCCAGCAGCGGCCTGGGACAGTATAATTCACCCCTCCACTTT. The encoded protein is CASSGLGQYNSPLHF. The whole variable domain, filled in from reference TRBV9 and TRBJ1-6, reads DSGVTQTPKHLITATGQRVTLRCSPRSGDLSVYWYQQSLDQGLQFLIQYYNGEERAKGNILERFSAQQFPDLHSELNLSSLELGDSALYFCASSGLGQYNSPLHFGNGTRLTVT.

The V and J genes are TRBV5-1 and TRBJ2-7; D not certain. Trimming took off 0 bases at V and 7 bases at J, with 14 bases between the two ends. CDR1 is SGHRS, CDR2 YFSETQ, per germline. CDR3 size: 14 residues. CDR3 residues: CASSLGPPVGEQYF. The DNA of the CDR3 is TGCGCCAGCAGCTTGGGCCCCCCGGTGGGGGAGCAGTACTTC.

J is TRBJ2-5 and V is TRBV7-6, with D perhaps matching TRBD1 or TRBD2 (6 bases each). CDR1 is SGHVS and CDR2 is FNYEAQ in the germline V gene. The CDR3 is 17 residues long. V lost 3 bases, J lost 5 bases, and 22 bases lay in between. CDR3 coding DNA: TGTGCCAGCAGCTTCGGAGGGCCTGCAGGGGTCGGGGAGACCCAGTACTTC. The encoded protein is CASSFGGPAGVGETQYF.

CDR3 protein: CASSSTDWVTQYF. The DNA for the CDR3 is TGTGCCAGCAGCTCCACGGATTGGGTGACGCAGTATTTT. The J gene is TRBJ2-3, the V gene TRBV11-2; D unclear. Germline CDR1 and CDR2: SGHAT and FQNNGV. V lost 4 bases to trimming and J lost 9 bases, with 14 bases between them. CDR3 length: 13 residues.